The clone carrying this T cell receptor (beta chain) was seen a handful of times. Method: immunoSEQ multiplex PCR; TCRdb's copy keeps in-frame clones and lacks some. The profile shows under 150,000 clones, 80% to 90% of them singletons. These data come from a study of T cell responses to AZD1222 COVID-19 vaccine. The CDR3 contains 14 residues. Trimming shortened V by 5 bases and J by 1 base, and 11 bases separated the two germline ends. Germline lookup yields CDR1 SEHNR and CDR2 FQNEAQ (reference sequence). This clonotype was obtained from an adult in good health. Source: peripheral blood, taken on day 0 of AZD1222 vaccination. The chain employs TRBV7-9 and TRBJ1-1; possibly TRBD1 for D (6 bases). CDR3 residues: CASSVTRGNTEAFF. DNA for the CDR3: TGTGCCAGCAGCGTTACCAGGGGGAACACTGAAGCTTTCTTT. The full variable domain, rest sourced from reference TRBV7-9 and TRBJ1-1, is DTGVSQNPRHKITKRGQNVTFRCDPISEHNRLYWYRQTLGQGPEFLTYFQNEAQLEKSRLLSDRFSAERPKGSFSTLEIQRTEQGDSAMYLCASSVTRGNTEAFFGQGTRLTVV.